The sample holds a few counts of the clone carrying this T cell receptor beta chain. Its target is not known. The entry originates in a study of regulatory T cells in long-lasting Graves disease. Specified time point: persistent/refractory GD, antithyroid drugs over 5 years with positive TRAb. After RNA was extracted from PBMCs, the TCR library was made from it. Study observations and caveats: Favored gene segments in persistent disease were TRBV28, TRBJ1-2 and TRBJ2-5.

CDR1 and CDR2 (germline): SGHDT, YYEEEE. With 0 bases removed from V and 1 base from J, the gap between germline ends came to 17 bases. The CDR3 has 17 amino acids. Arm-PCR of CDR3 regions with iRepertoire HTBI primers generated TCR beta libraries. MiXCR was run by TCRdb on the multiplex PCR reads, yielding one entry per CDR3 protein. The top ten hold approximately 27% of the sample, which has a few hundred thousand distinct CDR3 sequences, around 23% seen once. The origin of this receptor is a middle-aged woman with Graves disease. The sample in question was peripheral blood mononuclear cells (PBMCs), obtained when the disease was refractory, from a patient treated with antithyroid drugs. The chain employs TRBV5-6 and TRBJ2-7; TRBD1 might be the D (6 bases). The CDR3 here is CASSLAGLAGVSYEQYF. CDR3 bases: TGTGCCAGCAGCTTGGCGGGGTTGGCAGGGGTATCCTACGAGCAGTACTTC.